The T cell receptor (beta chain) under discussion was sequenced for a study of blood T cells in healthy people across ages. Through a sample-barcoded 5' primer and a J-beta primer mix, a second PCR was run for roughly 7 to 11 cycles. MiXCR, run by TCRdb on the 5' RACE reads, gives a single entry per CDR3 protein. The data contain about 1.8 million distinct CDR3 sequences, approximately 50% of them singletons. Trimming took off 2 bases at V and 2 bases at J, with 11 bases between the two ends. Looked up from germline, CDR1 is SNHLY and CDR2 is FYNNEI. CDR3 length equals 15 residues. The sequence was collected from a woman in her 40s in good health. This rearrangement joins TRBV2 to TRBJ2-3; D unresolved. The sequenced material came from blood. Here the CDR3 DNA reads TGTGCCAGCAGTGAACTAGACTTCGCCACAGATACGCAGTATTTT. The encoded protein is CASSELDFATDTQYF.